Below are 21 T cell receptor beta chains sequenced from a single sample in a study of identical twins. MiXCR, applied by TCRdb to the 5' RACE reads, yields one record per CDR3 protein. The table has more than 1.5 million distinct CDR3 sequences, under 35% seen once. The sample comprised cord blood. All receptors derive from a newborn girl in good health.

In its sample, this clonotype was seen a few times. This rearrangement joins TRBV27 to TRBJ2-7, with D uncertain. This CDR3 spans 14 amino acids. V dropped 3 bases and J dropped 0 bases, with 9 bases sitting between them. Germline CDR1 MNHEY, CDR2 SMNVEV (reference sequence). For the CDR3, the DNA is TGTGCCAGCAGTTTTGCCCTGGGCTCCTACGAGCAGTACTTC. This encodes CASSFALGSYEQYF.

This clonotype was recorded at least ten times. V gene TRBV27 combines with J gene TRBJ2-5; no clear D. V was trimmed by 7 bases and J by 5 bases, leaving 5 bases between them. The CDR3 contains 10 residues. Germline V gene data show CDR1 as MNHEY and CDR2 as SMNVEV (reference sequence). The CDR3 region has the DNA TGTGCCAGCAAGTCTGAGACCCAGTACTTC. Amino acid sequence: CASKSETQYF.

This clonotype was picked up a small number of times. The chain recombines TRBV20-1 with TRBJ1-1; D not resolved. This CDR3 is built from 12 residues. V was pared by 2 bases and J by 8 bases, with 12 bases between. Germline lookup yields CDR1 DFQATT and CDR2 SNEGSKA (reference sequence). CDR3 nucleotides: TGCAGTGCTAGAAAACCCCGTGTAGAAGCTTTCTTT. Translating it yields CSARKPRVEAFF.

The CDR3 loop reads CSAKGGAENEQFF. DNA of the CDR3: TGCAGTGCTAAAGGGGGGGCGGAAAATGAGCAGTTCTTC. This chain connects TRBV20-1 to TRBJ2-1, with D possibly matching TRBD2 (7 bases). Trimming pared 4 bases from V and 7 bases from J, leaving 14 bases between. There are 13 residues in the CDR3. Germline V CDR1 and CDR2: DFQATT, SNEGSKA (reference sequence).

The chain links TRBV7-2 to TRBJ1-2; D gene unclear. The CDR3 runs to 15 residues. Trimming cost V 1 base and J 5 bases, with 14 bases left between them. The germline CDR1 and CDR2 sequences are SGHTA and FQGNSA. Here the CDR3 reads CASSLDGRGAYGYTF. The CDR3 DNA reads as TGTGCCAGCAGCTTAGACGGTCGGGGAGCATATGGCTACACCTTC.

The chain has TRBV6-6 and TRBJ2-3; 9 nucleotides match TRBD1. With 5 bases clipped from V and 3 bases from J, the junction kept 9 bases outside the gene matches. The germline V gene has CDR1 MNHNY and CDR2 SVGAGI (reference sequence). The CDR3 sequence is 16 residues long. The CDR3 nucleotides are TGTGCCAGCAGTCGAGGGCGGGACAGGGCTACAGATACGCAGTATTTT. Translated: CASSRGRDRATDTQYF.

This clonotype was seen only a few times. This rearrangement joins TRBV20-1 to TRBJ2-1; D is possibly TRBD2 (6 bases). Trimming cost V 4 bases and J 13 bases, with 14 bases left between them. The CDR3 totals 11 residues. CDR1 is DFQATT and CDR2 is SNEGSKA in the germline V gene (reference sequence). The CDR3 DNA follows: TGCAGTGCTAAGGCCTTGGCGGGACAGTTCTTC. The encoded protein is CSAKALAGQFF.

This clonotype occurred a few times. This rearrangement joins TRBV13 to TRBJ2-5, with 8 bases aligning to TRBD1. The J call may not be correct, given that the DNA end is closer to TRBJ2-7. CDR1 PRHDT and CDR2 FYEKMQ come from the germline V gene (reference sequence). The CDR3 length is 14 residues. As DNA, the CDR3 is TGTGCCAGCAGCTATCGGACAGGGCAAAACGAGCAGTACTTC. The encoded protein is CASSYRTGQNEQYF.

The CDR3 sequence is CASSLEYRGGYEQYF. The CDR3 coding sequence is TGTGCCAGCAGCTTAGAGTACAGGGGTGGCTACGAGCAGTACTTC. The chain has TRBV7-8 and TRBJ2-5; 7 positions match TRBD1. The J call may be in error: the DNA end matches TRBJ2-7 better. The CDR3 runs 15 residues. Per the germline V gene, CDR1 is SGHVS and CDR2 is FQNEAQ.

The genes are TRBV18 and TRBJ2-3; 10 bases are a match to TRBD1. CDR1 and CDR2 (germline): KGHSH, LQKENI. This CDR3 is 16 amino acids long. V lost 3 bases and J lost 7; bases outside the gene matches: 10. The CDR3 loop is CASSPPGQGITNTQYF. The CDR3 DNA sequence: TGTGCCAGCTCACCGCCGGGACAGGGGATTACTAATACGCAGTATTTT.

This clonotype was seen a single time. In DNA form, the CDR3 reads TGTGCCAGCAGTCGGACAGATCCTAACTATGGCTACACCTTC. Protein product: CASSRTDPNYGYTF. The rearrangement uses TRBV12-3 or TRBV12-4 and TRBJ1-2; TRBD1 is a possible D gene (6 bases). This CDR3 has 14 residues. Trimming removed 5 bases at V and 0 bases at J, with 10 bases between.

J is TRBJ2-1 and V is TRBV3-1; 8 nucleotides align to TRBD2. Germline V gene sequence: CDR1 LGHDT, CDR2 YNNKEL (reference sequence). The CDR3 runs to 17 residues. The V and J ends lost 0 bases and 0 bases, in that order; junction bases with no gene match: 4. CDR3 in amino acids: CASSQDSGASSYNEQFF. The CDR3 DNA sequence: TGTGCCAGCAGCCAAGATAGCGGGGCTAGCTCCTACAATGAGCAGTTCTTC.

This chain uses TRBV20-1 with TRBJ2-2; a weak D match, TRBD2 (7 bases). Germline CDR1 is DFQATT and CDR2 is SNEGSKA (reference sequence). V was clipped by 3 bases and J by 2 bases, with 28 bases between them. The CDR3 spans 20 residues. The CDR3 sequence is CSASRSIGGPLGPNTGELFF. CDR3 in DNA: TGCAGTGCTAGTCGTTCCATCGGGGGGCCCCTTGGCCCAAACACCGGGGAGCTGTTTTTT.

The CDR3 reads CASSPSPSGGAQNEQYF. The CDR3 DNA sequence: TGTGCCAGCAGCCCCTCTCCTAGCGGGGGAGCCCAAAATGAGCAGTACTTC. The chain links TRBV11-1 to TRBJ2-5; TRBD2 aligns across 10 bases. The CDR3 contains 17 residues. Germline-derived CDR1 and CDR2 are SGHAT and FQDESV (reference sequence). After removal of 5 bases from V and 11 bases from J, the junction contained 20 bases not matched to a gene.

The chain couples TRBV6-6 to TRBJ2-1; 9 nucleotides align to TRBD2. Germline values: CDR1 MNHNY, CDR2 SVGAGI (reference sequence). The CDR3 is 12 residues long. The ends lost 2 bases at V and 10 bases at J; junction bases unmatched: 0. CDR3 in amino acids: CASSYTSGEQFF. The CDR3 DNA reads TGTGCCAGCAGTTACACTAGCGGGGAGCAGTTCTTC.

The rearrangement joins TRBV20-1 to TRBJ1-2, with D unresolved. V lost 5 bases and J 4 bases, leaving 8 bases between the germline ends. This CDR3 contains 11 residues. Germline CDR1 reads DFQATT; CDR2 reads SNEGSKA (reference sequence). The CDR3 reads CSAGAIYGYTF. CDR3 bases: TGCAGTGCTGGAGCCATCTATGGCTACACCTTC.

CDR3 in DNA: TGTGCCAGCAGCTTAGTAGCGTCCAGGGACGGAACTAATGAAAAACTGTTTTTT. Translating it yields CASSLVASRDGTNEKLFF. The chain couples TRBV7-9 to TRBJ1-4; perhaps TRBD1 as D (5 bases). CDR3 length equals 18 residues. CDR1 is SEHNR and CDR2 is FQNEAQ in the germline V gene (reference sequence). V was clipped by 1 base and J by 1 base, with 16 bases between them.

This chain connects TRBV20-1 to TRBJ2-3; 7 bases match TRBD2. The CDR3 extends over 14 amino acids. Germline V gene data show CDR1 as DFQATT and CDR2 as SNEGSKA (reference sequence). V trimming: 2 bases; J trimming: 6 bases; junction bases outside the gene matches: 8. The CDR3 is CSARRGGSGDTQYF. The CDR3 nucleotides read TGCAGTGCTAGACGGGGAGGGTCCGGGGATACGCAGTATTTT.

The table lists this clonotype with a few counts. V is TRBV29-1 and J is TRBJ2-1, with 9 bases that match TRBD1. The junction had 3 bases not matched to a gene; V was cut back by 2 bases and J by 7 bases. The CDR3 is 13 residues long. The germline V gene has CDR1 SQVTM and CDR2 ANQGSEA. CDR3 DNA: TGCAGCGTTGAACTCGGACAGGGGAATGAGCAGTTCTTC. Encoded protein: CSVELGQGNEQFF.

This clonotype was counted only a few times. The chain is built from TRBV11-2 and TRBJ2-5; 9 bases agree with TRBD2. Germline V gives CDR1 SGHAT, CDR2 FQNNGV. This CDR3 has 21 residues. Trimming cost V 2 bases and J 11 bases; bases outside gene matches: 30. CDR3 sequence: CASSLQGFPGGLASGQNEQYF. The CDR3 region has the DNA TGTGCCAGCAGCTTACAGGGTTTTCCGGGAGGACTAGCGAGCGGACAGAATGAGCAGTACTTC.

The chain employs TRBV27 and TRBJ1-1; D perhaps matches TRBD1 (5 bases). CDR1 is MNHEY, CDR2 SMNVEV, per germline (reference sequence). The V and J ends lost 5 bases and 3 bases respectively, with 19 bases between them. The CDR3 is 16 residues long. The CDR3 region is CASSLTPRGWDTEAFF. DNA for the CDR3: TGTGCCAGCAGTCTGACCCCACGGGGGTGGGACACTGAAGCTTTCTTT.